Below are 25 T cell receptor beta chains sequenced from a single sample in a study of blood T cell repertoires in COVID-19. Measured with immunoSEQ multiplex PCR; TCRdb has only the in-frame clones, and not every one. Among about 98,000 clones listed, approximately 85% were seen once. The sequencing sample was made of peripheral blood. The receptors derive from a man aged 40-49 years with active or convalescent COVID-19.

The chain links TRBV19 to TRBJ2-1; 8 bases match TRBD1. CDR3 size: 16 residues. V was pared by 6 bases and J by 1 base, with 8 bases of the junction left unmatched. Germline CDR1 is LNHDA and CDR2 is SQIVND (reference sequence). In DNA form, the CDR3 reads TGTGCCAGTAGGTCCGCGGGACAGGTGTCCTACAATGAGCAGTTCTTC. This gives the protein CASRSAGQVSYNEQFF.

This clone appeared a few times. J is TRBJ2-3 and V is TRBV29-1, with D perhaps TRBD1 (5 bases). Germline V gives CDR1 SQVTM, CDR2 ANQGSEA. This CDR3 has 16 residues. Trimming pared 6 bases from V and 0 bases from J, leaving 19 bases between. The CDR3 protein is CSVNGGAGASTDTQYF. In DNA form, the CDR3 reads TGCAGCGTCAACGGTGGAGCTGGGGCTAGCACAGATACGCAGTATTTT.

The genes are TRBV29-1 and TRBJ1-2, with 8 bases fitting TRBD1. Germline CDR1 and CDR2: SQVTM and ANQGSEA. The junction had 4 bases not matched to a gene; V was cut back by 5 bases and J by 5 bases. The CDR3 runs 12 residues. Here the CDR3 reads CSVSGQGYGYTF. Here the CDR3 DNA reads TGCAGCGTTAGTGGACAGGGTTATGGCTACACCTTC.

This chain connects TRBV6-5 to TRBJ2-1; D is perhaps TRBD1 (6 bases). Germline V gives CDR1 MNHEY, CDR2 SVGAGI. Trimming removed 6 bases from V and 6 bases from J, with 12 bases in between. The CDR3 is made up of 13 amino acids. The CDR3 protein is CASSKDRSNEQFF. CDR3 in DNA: TGTGCCAGCAGCAAAGACAGGAGCAATGAGCAGTTCTTC.

DNA for the CDR3: TGTGCCAGCAGTTACTCGGGACAGACCTCGGGTGAAGCTTTCTTT. Protein product: CASSYSGQTSGEAFF. This chain links TRBV6-5 with TRBJ1-1; 7 bases align to TRBD1. Trimming cost V 0 bases and J 7 bases; bases outside gene matches: 8. Germline assignment: CDR1 MNHEY and CDR2 SVGAGI. This CDR3 has 15 amino acids.

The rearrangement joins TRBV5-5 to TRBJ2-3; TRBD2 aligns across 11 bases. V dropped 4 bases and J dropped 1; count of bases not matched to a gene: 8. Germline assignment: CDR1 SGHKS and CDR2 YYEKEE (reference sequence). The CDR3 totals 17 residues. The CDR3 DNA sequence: TGTGCCAGCAGCCTACAAACGACTAGCGGGGGCACAGATACGCAGTATTTT. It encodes CASSLQTTSGGTDTQYF.

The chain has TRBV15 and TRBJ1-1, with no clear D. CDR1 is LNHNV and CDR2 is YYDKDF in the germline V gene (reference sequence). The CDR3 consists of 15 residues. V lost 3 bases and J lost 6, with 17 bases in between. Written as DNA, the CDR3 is TGTGCCACCAGCAGCCTGACGGGAATTAGGGCTGAAGCTTTCTTT. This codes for CATSSLTGIRAEAFF.

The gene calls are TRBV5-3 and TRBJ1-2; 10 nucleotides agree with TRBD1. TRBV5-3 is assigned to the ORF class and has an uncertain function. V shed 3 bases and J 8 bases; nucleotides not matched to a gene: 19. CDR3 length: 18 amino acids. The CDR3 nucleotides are TGTGCCAGAAGCTATCACCGGGACAGGGGCCGCTGGTGCTGGGGCTACACCTTC. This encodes CARSYHRDRGRWCWGYTF.

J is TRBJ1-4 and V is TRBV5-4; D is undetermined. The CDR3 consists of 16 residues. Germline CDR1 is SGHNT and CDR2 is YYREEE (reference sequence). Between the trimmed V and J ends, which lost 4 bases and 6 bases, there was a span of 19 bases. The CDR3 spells CASSPSRPVGDEKLFF. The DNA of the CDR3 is TGTGCCAGCAGCCCGAGCCGTCCAGTCGGAGATGAAAAACTGTTTTTT.

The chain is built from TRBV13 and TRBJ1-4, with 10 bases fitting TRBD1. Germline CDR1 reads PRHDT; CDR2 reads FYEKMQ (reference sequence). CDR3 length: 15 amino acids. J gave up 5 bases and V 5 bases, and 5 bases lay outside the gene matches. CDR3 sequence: CASSRGTGVNEKLFF. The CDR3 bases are TGTGCCAGCAGCAGGGGGACAGGGGTAAATGAAAAACTGTTTTTT.

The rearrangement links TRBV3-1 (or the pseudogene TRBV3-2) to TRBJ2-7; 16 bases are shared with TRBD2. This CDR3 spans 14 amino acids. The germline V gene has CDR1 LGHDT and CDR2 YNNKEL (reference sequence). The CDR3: CASSPPGLAGGLTV. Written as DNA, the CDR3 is TGTGCCAGCAGCCCCCCGGGACTAGCGGGGGGGCTTACGGTC.

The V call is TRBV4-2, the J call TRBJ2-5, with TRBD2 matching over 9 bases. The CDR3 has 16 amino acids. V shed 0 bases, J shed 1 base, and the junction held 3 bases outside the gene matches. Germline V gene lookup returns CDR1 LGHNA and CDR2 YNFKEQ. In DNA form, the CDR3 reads TGTGCCAGCAGCCAAGATCCAGCGGGGGGCCAAGAGACCCAGTACTTC. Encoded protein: CASSQDPAGGQETQYF.

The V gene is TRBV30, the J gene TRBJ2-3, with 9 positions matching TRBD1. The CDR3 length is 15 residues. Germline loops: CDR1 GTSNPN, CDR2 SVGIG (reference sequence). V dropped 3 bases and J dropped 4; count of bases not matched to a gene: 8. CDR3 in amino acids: CAWRLTGGRPDTQYF. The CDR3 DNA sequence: TGTGCCTGGAGGTTGACAGGGGGGCGGCCAGATACGCAGTATTTT.

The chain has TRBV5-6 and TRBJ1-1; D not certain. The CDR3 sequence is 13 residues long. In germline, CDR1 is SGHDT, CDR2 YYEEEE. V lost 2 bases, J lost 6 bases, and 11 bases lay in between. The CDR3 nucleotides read TGTGCCAGCAGCTTTGACATTAGAGCTGAAGCTTTCTTT. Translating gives CASSFDIRAEAFF. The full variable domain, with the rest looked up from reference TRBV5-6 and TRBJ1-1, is DAGVTQSPTHLIKTRGQQVTLRCSPKSGHDTVSWYQQALGQGPQFIFQYYEEEERQRGNFPDRFSGHQFPNYSSELNVNALLLGDSALYLCASSFDIRAEAFFGQGTRLTVV.

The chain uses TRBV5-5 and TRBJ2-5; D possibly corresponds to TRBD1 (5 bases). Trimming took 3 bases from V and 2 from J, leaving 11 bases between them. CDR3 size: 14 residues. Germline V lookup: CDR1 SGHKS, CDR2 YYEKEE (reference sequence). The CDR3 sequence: CASSSLTEQETQYF. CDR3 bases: TGTGCCAGCAGCTCGCTGACAGAGCAAGAGACCCAGTACTTC.

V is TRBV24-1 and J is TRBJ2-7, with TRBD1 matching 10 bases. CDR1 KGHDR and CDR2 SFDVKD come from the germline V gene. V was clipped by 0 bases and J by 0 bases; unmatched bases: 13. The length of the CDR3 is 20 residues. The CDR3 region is CATSDLPDRGSCASSYEQYF. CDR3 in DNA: TGTGCCACCAGTGATTTGCCGGACAGGGGGTCCTGCGCAAGCTCCTACGAGCAGTACTTC.

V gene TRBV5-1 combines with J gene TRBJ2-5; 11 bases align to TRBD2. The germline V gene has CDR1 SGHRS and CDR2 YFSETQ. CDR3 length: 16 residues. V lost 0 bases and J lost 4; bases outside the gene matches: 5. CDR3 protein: CASSLGKGLAAETQYF. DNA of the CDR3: TGCGCCAGCAGCTTGGGAAAGGGACTAGCGGCAGAGACCCAGTACTTC.

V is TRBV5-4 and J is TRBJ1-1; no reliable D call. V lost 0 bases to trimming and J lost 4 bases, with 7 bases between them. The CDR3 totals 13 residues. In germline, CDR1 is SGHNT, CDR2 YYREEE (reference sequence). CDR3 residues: CASSLAGSTEAFF. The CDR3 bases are TGTGCCAGCAGCTTGGCGGGGTCCACTGAAGCTTTCTTT.

In nucleotides, the CDR3 is TGTGCCAGCAGAGAAACAGGGTCCAATGAGCAGTTCTTC. This codes for CASRETGSNEQFF. This chain joins TRBV9 and TRBJ2-1, with D possibly being TRBD1 (6 bases). The CDR3 is 13 residues long. From germline, CDR1 is SGDLS and CDR2 YYNGEE. Trimming cost V 5 bases and J 6 bases, with 12 bases left between them. Using reference TRBV9 and TRBJ2-1 for the parts outside the CDR3, the full variable domain is DSGVTQTPKHLITATGQRVTLRCSPRSGDLSVYWYQQSLDQGLQFLIQYYNGEERAKGNILERFSAQQFPDLHSELNLSSLELGDSALYFCASRETGSNEQFFGPGTRLTVL.

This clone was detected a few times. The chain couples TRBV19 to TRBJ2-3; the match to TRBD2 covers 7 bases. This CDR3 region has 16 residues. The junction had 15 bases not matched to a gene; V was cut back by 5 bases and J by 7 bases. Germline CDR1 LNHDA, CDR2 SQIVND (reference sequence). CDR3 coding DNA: TGTGCCAGTAGTTCCCCTGCTAGCGGTAGTACGAATACGCAGTATTTT. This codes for CASSSPASGSTNTQYF.

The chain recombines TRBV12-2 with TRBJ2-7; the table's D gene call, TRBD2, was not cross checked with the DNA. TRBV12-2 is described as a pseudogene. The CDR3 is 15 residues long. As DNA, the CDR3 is TGTGCAAGTCGCTCTAATAGCGGGGGGGCCTACGAGCAGTACTTC. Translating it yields CASRSNSGGAYEQYF.

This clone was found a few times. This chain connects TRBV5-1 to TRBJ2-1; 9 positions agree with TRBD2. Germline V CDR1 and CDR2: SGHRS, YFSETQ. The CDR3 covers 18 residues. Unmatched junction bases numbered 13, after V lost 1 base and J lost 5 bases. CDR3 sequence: CASSLQGYGTSSHNEQFF. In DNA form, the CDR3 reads TGCGCCAGCAGCTTGCAAGGTTACGGGACTAGCTCACACAATGAGCAGTTCTTC.

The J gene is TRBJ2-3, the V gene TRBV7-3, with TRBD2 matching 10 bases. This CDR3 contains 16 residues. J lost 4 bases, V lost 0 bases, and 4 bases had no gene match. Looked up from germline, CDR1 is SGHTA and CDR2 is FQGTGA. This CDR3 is CASSLTGTSASDTQYF. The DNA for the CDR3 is TGTGCCAGCAGCTTAACGGGGACTAGCGCATCAGATACGCAGTATTTT.

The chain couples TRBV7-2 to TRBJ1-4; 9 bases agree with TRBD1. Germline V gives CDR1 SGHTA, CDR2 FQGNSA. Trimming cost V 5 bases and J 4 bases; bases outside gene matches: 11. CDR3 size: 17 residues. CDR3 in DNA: TGTGCCAGCAGCCCCTCACAGGGGGCAAGGAATAATGAAAAACTGTTTTTT. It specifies CASSPSQGARNNEKLFF.

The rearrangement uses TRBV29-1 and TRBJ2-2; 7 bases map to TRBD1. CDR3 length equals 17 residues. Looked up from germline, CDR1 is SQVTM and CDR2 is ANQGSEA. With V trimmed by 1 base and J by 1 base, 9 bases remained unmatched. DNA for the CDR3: TGCAGCGTTGAAGCCTTGTCGGCAGGGGGGAACACCGGGGAGCTGTTTTTT. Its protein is CSVEALSAGGNTGELFF.